What follows are 28 T cell receptor beta chains derived from one specimen sequenced in a study of blood T cell repertoires in COVID-19. Sequencing used immunoSEQ multiplex PCR; TCRdb keeps in-frame clones, though not all of them. The sample includes some 200,000 clones, approximately 90% of them seen just once. The sequenced material came from peripheral blood. These receptors were obtained from a man in his forties or fifties with active or convalescent COVID-19.

The chain is built from TRBV12-5 and TRBJ2-7; D unclear. The CDR3 is made up of 14 amino acids. Germline lookup yields CDR1 LGHNT and CDR2 FRNRAP. V was trimmed by 0 bases and J by 4 bases, leaving 10 bases between them. CDR3 residues: CASGLVLTPYEQYF. In DNA form, the CDR3 reads TGTGCTAGTGGTTTGGTACTCACCCCATACGAGCAGTACTTC.

This clone was seen a few times. The chain couples TRBV5-1 to TRBJ2-7; 7 bases line up with TRBD2. This CDR3 comprises 16 residues. V shed 0 bases and J 3 bases; nucleotides not matched to a gene: 9. The V gene's germline CDR1 is SGHRS and CDR2 YFSETQ. The chain's CDR3 is CASSLDPRGSLYEQYF. DNA for the CDR3: TGCGCCAGCAGCTTGGACCCTCGCGGGAGTCTCTACGAGCAGTACTTC.

The chain couples TRBV28 to TRBJ1-5, with 9 nucleotides matching TRBD1. This CDR3 contains 15 residues. Looked up from germline, CDR1 is MDHEN and CDR2 is SYDVKM. The trim removed 6 bases at V and 6 bases at J, leaving 9 bases unmatched. CDR3 residues: CASRRDREAGQPQHF. The CDR3 coding sequence is TGTGCCAGCAGGAGGGACAGGGAGGCGGGTCAGCCCCAGCATTTT.

This rearrangement joins TRBV7-2 to TRBJ2-7; D is undetermined. Trimming removed 5 bases at V and 2 bases at J, with 16 bases between. CDR1 and CDR2 (germline): SGHTA, FQGNSA. The CDR3 spans 15 residues. The CDR3 loop reads CASSQIEAYAYEQYF. CDR3 nucleotide sequence: TGTGCCAGCAGCCAAATCGAGGCGTACGCCTACGAGCAGTACTTC. Looking up the rest from reference TRBV7-2 and TRBJ2-7 gives the full variable domain: GAGVSQSPSNKVTEKGKDVELRCDPISGHTALYWYRQSLGQGLEFLIYFQGNSAPDKSGLPSDRFSAERTGGSVSTLTIQRTQQEDSAVYLCASSQIEAYAYEQYFGPGTRLTVT.

This chain connects TRBV2 to TRBJ1-1; TRBD1 aligns across 8 bases. The CDR3 runs to 15 residues. J gave up 0 bases and V 5 bases, and 5 bases lay outside the gene matches. Looked up from germline, CDR1 is SNHLY and CDR2 is FYNNEI. DNA for the CDR3: TGTGCCAGCAGTACGACAGGGGCGATGAACACTGAAGCTTTCTTT. This translates into CASSTTGAMNTEAFF.

The chain is built from TRBV2 and TRBJ2-5, with 10 bases fitting TRBD1. In germline, CDR1 is SNHLY, CDR2 FYNNEI. The CDR3 consists of 14 residues. Germline trimming cut 6 bases from V and 5 bases from J; bases unmatched to any gene: 6. The CDR3 DNA sequence: TGTGCCAGCAGCTGGGACAGGGGAGGGGAGACCCAGTACTTC. Amino acid sequence: CASSWDRGGETQYF.

This rearrangement joins TRBV5-4 to TRBJ2-5, with TRBD2 matching 9 bases. This CDR3 has 15 amino acids. J gave up 3 bases and V 3 bases, and 6 bases lay outside the gene matches. Germline V gives CDR1 SGHNT, CDR2 YYREEE (reference sequence). CDR3 DNA sequence: TGTGCCAGCAGCTCCAGGACTAGCGCGGAAGAGACCCAGTACTTC. It encodes CASSSRTSAEETQYF.

V usage is TRBV24-1 and J usage is TRBJ2-7; TRBD1 might be the D (6 bases). This CDR3 has 17 residues. The germline gives CDR1 KGHDR, CDR2 SFDVKD. Trimming shortened V by 4 bases and J by 4 bases, and 22 bases separated the two germline ends. CDR3 loop: CATSDQGHRVGEYEQYF. The CDR3 DNA sequence: TGTGCCACCAGTGACCAGGGCCACAGGGTGGGGGAATACGAGCAGTACTTC.

The chain combines TRBV7-8 with TRBJ1-1, with D maybe TRBD1 (6 bases). Germline lookup yields CDR1 SGHVS and CDR2 FQNEAQ. This CDR3 is built from 12 residues. Deletions cut 3 bases from V and 10 bases from J, with 12 bases between. The CDR3 loop is CASSFARTVAFF. For the CDR3, the DNA is TGTGCCAGCAGCTTCGCCCGGACAGTAGCTTTCTTT.

This clone is a singleton in its sample. The J gene is TRBJ1-2, the V gene TRBV4-2, with 9 bases matching TRBD1. Germline CDR1 is LGHNA and CDR2 is YNFKEQ. With V trimmed by 0 bases and J by 7 bases, 9 bases remained unmatched. This CDR3 contains 16 residues. CDR3 nucleotides: TGTGCCAGCAGCCAAGAGGTGGTAGACAGGGGGGGTGGCTACACCTTC. It specifies CASSQEVVDRGGGYTF.

The rearrangement uses TRBV7-9 and TRBJ2-3; 11 positions match TRBD2. V lost 2 bases and J lost 0; bases outside the gene matches: 10. CDR3 length: 19 residues. The germline V gene encodes CDR1 SEHNR and CDR2 FQNEAQ (reference sequence). CDR3 in amino acids: CASSLRGTSGDRSTDTQYF. In nucleotides, the CDR3 is TGTGCCAGCAGCTTACGAGGGACTAGCGGAGATCGTAGCACAGATACGCAGTATTTT.

The rearrangement links TRBV6-5 to TRBJ2-7; D is possibly TRBD1 (6 bases). V gave up 6 bases and J gave up 0 bases, with 12 bases separating them. The germline gives CDR1 MNHEY, CDR2 SVGAGI. The CDR3 has 14 amino acids. CDR3 nucleotides: TGTGCCAGCAGCCTAGGACAGTTCTCCTACGAGCAGTACTTC. Residues: CASSLGQFSYEQYF.

Only one count was recorded for this clone. This chain uses TRBV27 with TRBJ1-4; the match to TRBD1 covers 8 bases. Trimming at V came to 4 bases and at J to 8 bases, leaving 6 bases not matched to a gene. The CDR3 contains 14 residues. Germline V gives CDR1 MNHEY, CDR2 SMNVEV (reference sequence). The CDR3, as DNA: TGTGCCAGCAGTTACGGACAGGGACTCGAAAAACTGTTTTTT. Its translation is CASSYGQGLEKLFF. Variable domain in full (rest from reference TRBV27 and TRBJ1-4): EAQVTQNPRYLITVTGKKLTVTCSQNMNHEYMSWYRQDPGLGLRQIYYSMNVEVTDKGDVPEGYKVSRKEKRNFPLILESPSPNQTSLYFCASSYGQGLEKLFFGSGTQLSVL.

The chain combines TRBV27 with TRBJ1-6; 10 bases map to TRBD1. With V trimmed by 4 bases and J by 7 bases, 1 base remained unmatched. CDR1 is MNHEY and CDR2 is SMNVEV in the germline V gene (reference sequence). CDR3 size: 14 residues. The CDR3 spells CASSSDRGNSPLHF. CDR3 nucleotide sequence: TGTGCCAGCAGTTCGGACAGGGGGAATTCACCCCTCCACTTT.

The chain joins TRBV28 to TRBJ2-4, with D possibly matching TRBD1 (6 bases). The CDR3 loop spans 16 amino acids. CDR1 and CDR2 from the germline V gene are MDHEN and SYDVKM. Between the trimmed V and J ends, which lost 6 bases and 2 bases, there was a span of 17 bases. The CDR3 protein is CASSQGQTFPKNIQYF. Here the CDR3 DNA reads TGTGCCAGCAGCCAAGGACAGACCTTCCCCAAAAACATTCAGTACTTC.

In its sample, this clone was seen once. J is TRBJ2-1 and V is TRBV5-6; tentative D call: TRBD1 (6 bases). V was cut by 0 bases and J by 0 bases, with 7 bases left in between. Germline CDR1 and CDR2: SGHDT and YYEEEE. CDR3 size: 15 residues. This CDR3 is CASSLDRVSYNEQFF. DNA for the CDR3: TGTGCCAGCAGCTTGGACAGGGTCTCCTACAATGAGCAGTTCTTC.

V gene TRBV7-9 combines with J gene TRBJ2-7, with TRBD2 matching 7 bases. The V gene's germline CDR1 is SEHNR and CDR2 FQNEAQ (reference sequence). The CDR3 has 16 amino acids. The V and J ends lost 0 bases and 5 bases, in that order; junction bases with no gene match: 10. The CDR3 bases are TGTGCCAGCAGCTTAGCTCTGGGCGGGAGAGGAGACGAGCAGTACTTC. It translates to CASSLALGGRGDEQYF.

This clone was detected only a few times. The chain recombines TRBV11-1 with TRBJ1-1; D not certain. The CDR3 has 14 amino acids. Per the germline V gene, CDR1 is SGHAT and CDR2 is FQDESV (reference sequence). Trimming left V 0 bases short and J 7 bases short, with 12 bases between. The CDR3 nucleotides read TGTGCCAGCAGCTTAGCTGATACGACACATGAAGCTTTCTTT. Its translation is CASSLADTTHEAFF.

The chain couples TRBV11-3 to TRBJ1-4; 7 bases line up with TRBD1. Germline CDR1 SGHNT, CDR2 YENEEA. The CDR3 spans 16 residues. The junction had 12 bases not matched to a gene; V was cut back by 1 base and J by 10 bases. In DNA form, the CDR3 reads TGTGCCAGCAGCTTAGTGTCGACAGGGAATTCCGGAAAACTGTTTTTT. It translates to CASSLVSTGNSGKLFF.

The chain combines TRBV5-1 with TRBJ2-7, with 11 nucleotides matching TRBD2. CDR3 length equals 18 residues. J lost 0 bases, V lost 4 bases, and 12 bases had no gene match. Germline V CDR1 and CDR2: SGHRS, YFSETQ. The CDR3 nucleotides are TGCGCCAGCAGCCTAGGTGGGACCGGGACTAGCGGCTCCTACGAGCAGTACTTC. Its translation is CASSLGGTGTSGSYEQYF.

The chain is built from TRBV28 and TRBJ1-1, with 10 bases matching TRBD1. J gave up 5 bases and V 6 bases, and 12 bases lay outside the gene matches. Germline loops: CDR1 MDHEN, CDR2 SYDVKM. This CDR3 is 16 amino acids long. CDR3 in DNA: TGTGCCAGCAGATCTCGACAGGGGGCGAGCTTTACTGAAGCTTTCTTT. It specifies CASRSRQGASFTEAFF.

The chain uses TRBV6-2 or TRBV6-3 and TRBJ2-3; 9 nucleotides line up with TRBD1. Trimming took 4 bases from V and 3 from J; bases not matched to a gene: 5. Germline values: CDR1 MNHEY, CDR2 SVGEGT. CDR3 length equals 15 residues. DNA for the CDR3: TGTGCCAGCAGTTTGGGACAGGGACCGACAGATACGCAGTATTTT. Its translation is CASSLGQGPTDTQYF.

V and J are TRBV11-3 and TRBJ2-1; possible D gene TRBD1, 6 bases. Trimming removed 0 bases at V and 2 bases at J, with 20 bases between. Germline CDR1 SGHNT, CDR2 YENEEA. The length of the CDR3 is 19 residues. This chain's CDR3 is CASSLEGRWDIRTYNEQFF. CDR3 in DNA: TGTGCCAGCAGCTTAGAGGGGAGATGGGACATCCGAACCTACAATGAGCAGTTCTTC.

V is TRBV19 and J is TRBJ1-3; TRBD1 agrees at 7 bases. V was clipped by 6 bases and J by 1 base; unmatched bases: 3. This CDR3 has 14 residues. The germline CDR1 and CDR2 sequences are LNHDA and SQIVND (reference sequence). In DNA form, the CDR3 reads TGTGCCAGTAGGCCAGGGGGATCTGGAAACACCATATATTTT. Its protein product is CASRPGGSGNTIYF.

The chain couples TRBV7-3 to TRBJ2-5; D call uncertain. This CDR3 has 13 amino acids. V shed 1 base and J shed 4 bases, with 7 bases lying between them. CDR1 and CDR2 from the germline V gene are SGHTA and FQGTGA. CDR3 residues: CASSLKQRETQYF. The CDR3 coding sequence is TGTGCCAGCAGCTTAAAACAGAGAGAGACCCAGTACTTC.

The chain employs TRBV27 and TRBJ2-1; D may be TRBD1 (6 bases). Germline V lookup: CDR1 MNHEY, CDR2 SMNVEV (reference sequence). V lost 6 bases to trimming and J lost 7 bases, with 16 bases between them. The CDR3 runs 14 residues. The CDR3 nucleotides are TGTGCCAGCAGCCCGATATCACAGGGAAATGAGCAGTTCTTC. It is translated as CASSPISQGNEQFF.

CDR3 nucleotides: TGTGCCAGCAGCCAAGCGGGATACAATCAGCCCCAGCATTTT. Translating gives CASSQAGYNQPQHF. The chain joins TRBV3-1 (or the pseudogene TRBV3-2) to TRBJ1-5; D is unclear. Germline V gene lookup returns CDR1 LGHDT and CDR2 YNNKEL (reference sequence). CDR3 length: 14 residues. The V end lost 1 base, the J end lost 3 bases, and 7 bases lay between the germline ends.

This chain joins TRBV5-6 and TRBJ2-1; 11 positions agree with TRBD1. The CDR3 runs to 15 residues. V trimming: 0 bases; J trimming: 7 bases; junction bases outside the gene matches: 3. The germline gives CDR1 SGHDT, CDR2 YYEEEE. CDR3 nucleotides: TGTGCCAGCAGCTTGGGCGGGACAGGGGGGAATGAGCAGTTCTTC. The encoded protein is CASSLGGTGGNEQFF.